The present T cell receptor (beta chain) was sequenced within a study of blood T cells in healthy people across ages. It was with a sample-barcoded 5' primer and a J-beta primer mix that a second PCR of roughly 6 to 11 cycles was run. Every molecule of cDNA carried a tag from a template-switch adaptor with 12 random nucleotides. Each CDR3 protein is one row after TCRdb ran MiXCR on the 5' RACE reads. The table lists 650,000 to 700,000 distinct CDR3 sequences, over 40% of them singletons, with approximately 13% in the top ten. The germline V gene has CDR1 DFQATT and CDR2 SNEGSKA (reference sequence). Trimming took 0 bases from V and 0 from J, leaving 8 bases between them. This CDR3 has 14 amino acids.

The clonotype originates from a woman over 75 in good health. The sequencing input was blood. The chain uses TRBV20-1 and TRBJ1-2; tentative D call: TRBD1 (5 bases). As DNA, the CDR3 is TGCAGTGCTAGAGATGGGGGGGCTAACTATGGCTACACCTTC. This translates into CSARDGGANYGYTF.